Listed below are T cell receptor beta chains from one sample, sequenced in a study of T cells after posttransplantation cyclophosphamide. This table comes from immunoSEQ multiplex PCR, and its TCRdb copy is limited to in-frame clones, with some not included. The repertoire holds approximately 3,100 clones, roughly 85% seen once, with about 7% in the top ten. The sequenced sample was PBMCs, obtained after allogeneic stem cell transplant with posttransplant cyclophosphamide. The receptors stem from a female patient in her fifties or sixties who received an allogeneic stem cell transplant from an unrelated donor, was CMV-positive, and had acute and chronic GVHD. Some T cells may be the graft donor's. The CDR3 runs from the conserved cysteine through the conserved F or W. The D gene is left open where the match is weak. Rows may omit the clone size; those that give it use once, few, many or a size class.

clone_size: -; d_call: -; j_call: TRBJ2-7; v_call: TRBV10-3; cdr3_aa: CAISESAGPYEQYF; cdr3_nt: TGTGCCATCAGTGAGTCGGCAGGGCCCTACGAGCAGTACTTC
clone_size: -; d_call: TRBD2; j_call: TRBJ2-1; v_call: TRBV2; cdr3_aa: CASSEKTILAGSNEQFF; cdr3_nt: TGTGCCAGCAGTGAAAAGACGATACTAGCGGGTTCGAATGAGCAGTTCTTC
clone_size: -; d_call: -; j_call: TRBJ2-1; v_call: TRBV29-1; cdr3_aa: CSVGAGERYNEQFF; cdr3_nt: TGCAGCGTTGGTGCAGGGGAAAGGTACAATGAGCAGTTCTTC
clone_size: -; d_call: TRBD1; j_call: TRBJ1-6; v_call: TRBV6-5; cdr3_aa: CASRGTVNNSPLHF; cdr3_nt: TGTGCCAGCAGGGGGACAGTGAATAATTCACCCCTCCACTTT
clone_size: -; d_call: TRBD1; j_call: TRBJ2-5; v_call: TRBV11-3; cdr3_aa: CASSLDGTGTETQYF; cdr3_nt: TGTGCCAGCAGCTTAGATGGGACAGGGACAGAGACCCAGTACTTC
clone_size: -; d_call: -; j_call: TRBJ1-2; v_call: TRBV27; cdr3_aa: CASSPTQGPRSAQGGYTF; cdr3_nt: TGTGCCAGCAGTCCGACCCAAGGGCCCCGATCAGCCCAGGGTGGCTACACCTTC
clone_size: few; d_call: -; j_call: TRBJ2-7; v_call: TRBV4-3; cdr3_aa: CASSQEISRVYEQYF; cdr3_nt: TGCGCCAGCAGCCAAGAAATATCCCGCGTCTACGAGCAGTACTTC
clone_size: -; d_call: -; j_call: TRBJ2-2; v_call: TRBV5-1; cdr3_aa: CASSPRSGNRDGELFF; cdr3_nt: TGCGCCAGCAGCCCTAGATCTGGCAACCGGGACGGGGAGCTGTTTTTT
clone_size: -; d_call: -; j_call: TRBJ2-7; v_call: TRBV7-2; cdr3_aa: CASSRDSLPYEQYF; cdr3_nt: TGTGCCAGCAGCCGCGACAGCTTACCCTACGAGCAGTACTTC
clone_size: -; d_call: TRBD2; j_call: TRBJ2-3; v_call: TRBV7-8; cdr3_aa: CASSLGLAGKDTQYF; cdr3_nt: TGTGCCAGCAGCTTAGGACTAGCGGGAAAGGATACGCAGTATTTT
clone_size: -; d_call: -; j_call: TRBJ2-6; v_call: TRBV19; cdr3_aa: CASSIEGLGANVLTF; cdr3_nt: TGTGCCAGTAGTATAGAGGGGCTCGGGGCCAACGTCCTGACTTTC
clone_size: few; d_call: -; j_call: TRBJ2-2; v_call: TRBV28; cdr3_aa: CASSSRTAPGSCFF; cdr3_nt: -
clone_size: -; d_call: TRBD1; j_call: TRBJ2-5; v_call: TRBV5-1; cdr3_aa: CASSLVVYGTEKETQYF; cdr3_nt: TGCGCCAGCAGCTTGGTGGTGTATGGGACAGAAAAAGAGACCCAGTACTTC
clone_size: -; d_call: -; j_call: TRBJ2-1; v_call: TRBV7-6; cdr3_aa: CASSLGSGPSYEQFF; cdr3_nt: TGTGCCAGCAGCTTAGGATCGGGTCCTTCATATGAGCAGTTCTTC
clone_size: -; d_call: -; j_call: TRBJ1-6; v_call: TRBV6-1; cdr3_aa: CASSGGQGQSYNSPLHF; cdr3_nt: TGTGCCAGCAGTGGAGGACAAGGGCAATCCTATAATTCACCCCTCCACTTT
clone_size: -; d_call: -; j_call: TRBJ1-3; v_call: TRBV11-1; cdr3_aa: CASSPTDSPGNTIYF; cdr3_nt: TGTGCCAGCAGCCCAACGGACAGCCCCGGAAACACCATATATTTT
clone_size: once; d_call: -; j_call: TRBJ2-5; v_call: TRBV2; cdr3_aa: CASSDWTQETQYF; cdr3_nt: TGTGCCAGCAGTGACTGGACACAAGAGACCCAGTACTTC
clone_size: -; d_call: -; j_call: TRBJ2-7; v_call: TRBV7-6; cdr3_aa: CASSLRSGGPRGFSYEQYF; cdr3_nt: TGTGCCAGCAGCCTCCGGTCCGGCGGGCCGAGAGGCTTCTCCTACGAGCAGTACTTC
clone_size: -; d_call: -; j_call: TRBJ1-4; v_call: TRBV10-2; cdr3_aa: CASSERIGGYEKLFF; cdr3_nt: TGCGCCAGCAGTGAGCGTATTGGGGGCTATGAAAAACTGTTTTTT
clone_size: few; d_call: TRBD2; j_call: TRBJ2-7; v_call: TRBV29-1; cdr3_aa: CSVGTSGKSDEQYF; cdr3_nt: TGCAGCGTTGGAACTAGCGGGAAAAGTGACGAGCAGTACTTC
clone_size: -; d_call: TRBD2; j_call: TRBJ2-3; v_call: TRBV27; cdr3_aa: CASSSPASGTADTQYF; cdr3_nt: TGTGCCAGCAGTTCCCCGGCTAGCGGGACCGCAGATACGCAGTATTTT
clone_size: -; d_call: TRBD2; j_call: TRBJ2-7; v_call: TRBV7-9; cdr3_aa: CASTLAASGVGEQYF; cdr3_nt: TGTGCCAGCACCTTGGCGGCTAGCGGGGTCGGGGAGCAGTACTTC
clone_size: -; d_call: -; j_call: TRBJ2-1; v_call: TRBV18; cdr3_aa: CASSSGREIIYEQFF; cdr3_nt: TGTGCCAGCTCCTCGGGCCGGGAGATAATTTATGAGCAGTTCTTC
clone_size: once; d_call: -; j_call: TRBJ2-3; v_call: TRBV19; cdr3_aa: CASSIARRSGSDTQYF; cdr3_nt: TGTGCCAGTAGTATCGCCCGTCGTTCAGGGTCAGATACGCAGTATTTT
clone_size: once; d_call: TRBD2; j_call: TRBJ2-1; v_call: TRBV11-2; cdr3_aa: CASRVAGGYNEQFF; cdr3_nt: TGTGCCAGCCGGGTGGCGGGAGGGTACAATGAGCAGTTCTTC
clone_size: -; d_call: TRBD1; j_call: TRBJ1-3; v_call: TRBV5-1; cdr3_aa: CASRPGRGPGNTIYF; cdr3_nt: TGCGCCAGCCGCCCTGGCAGGGGGCCTGGAAACACCATATATTTT
clone_size: -; d_call: -; j_call: TRBJ2-1; v_call: TRBV28; cdr3_aa: CASSLVVFRAGDEQFF; cdr3_nt: TGTGCCAGCAGTTTGGTAGTCTTCCGGGCAGGGGACGAGCAGTTCTTC
clone_size: few; d_call: TRBD2; j_call: TRBJ2-7; v_call: TRBV6-4; cdr3_aa: CASGRDYLSEQYF; cdr3_nt: TGTGCCAGCGGACGGGACTACCTTTCCGAGCAGTACTTC
clone_size: few; d_call: TRBD1; j_call: TRBJ1-4; v_call: TRBV28; cdr3_aa: CASSSPDRGPNEKLFF; cdr3_nt: TGTGCCAGCAGTTCACCTGACAGGGGACCTAATGAAAAACTGTTTTTT
clone_size: -; d_call: TRBD2; j_call: TRBJ2-7; v_call: TRBV25-1; cdr3_aa: CASIAGASTGEQYF; cdr3_nt: TGTGCCAGCATAGCGGGCGCTTCGACTGGCGAGCAGTACTTC
clone_size: -; d_call: TRBD2; j_call: TRBJ2-3; v_call: TRBV5-6; cdr3_aa: CASSFLYGGAVDTQYF; cdr3_nt: TGTGCCAGCAGCTTTTTGTACGGGGGGGCGGTAGATACGCAGTATTTT
clone_size: -; d_call: TRBD2; j_call: TRBJ2-1; v_call: TRBV10-3; cdr3_aa: CAITRTSLSSYNEQFF; cdr3_nt: TGTGCCATCACCAGGACTAGCTTGAGCTCCTACAATGAGCAGTTCTTC
clone_size: -; d_call: TRBD2; j_call: TRBJ2-7; v_call: TRBV29-1; cdr3_aa: CSVGDGGLGGSYEQYF; cdr3_nt: TGCAGCGTAGGTGACGGGGGGTTGGGAGGCTCCTACGAGCAGTACTTC
clone_size: -; d_call: TRBD2; j_call: TRBJ2-7; v_call: TRBV10-2; cdr3_aa: CATGDSSGLAWVEQYF; cdr3_nt: TGCGCCACAGGGGACTCTTCCGGACTAGCTTGGGTCGAGCAGTACTTC
clone_size: -; d_call: -; j_call: TRBJ1-5; v_call: TRBV14; cdr3_aa: CASSQGGQPQHF; cdr3_nt: TGTGCCAGCAGCCAAGGAGGTCAGCCCCAGCATTTT
clone_size: -; d_call: TRBD1; j_call: TRBJ2-1; v_call: TRBV4-2; cdr3_aa: CASSQATGDSYNEQFF; cdr3_nt: TGTGCCAGCAGCCAAGCGACAGGGGACTCCTACAATGAGCAGTTCTTC